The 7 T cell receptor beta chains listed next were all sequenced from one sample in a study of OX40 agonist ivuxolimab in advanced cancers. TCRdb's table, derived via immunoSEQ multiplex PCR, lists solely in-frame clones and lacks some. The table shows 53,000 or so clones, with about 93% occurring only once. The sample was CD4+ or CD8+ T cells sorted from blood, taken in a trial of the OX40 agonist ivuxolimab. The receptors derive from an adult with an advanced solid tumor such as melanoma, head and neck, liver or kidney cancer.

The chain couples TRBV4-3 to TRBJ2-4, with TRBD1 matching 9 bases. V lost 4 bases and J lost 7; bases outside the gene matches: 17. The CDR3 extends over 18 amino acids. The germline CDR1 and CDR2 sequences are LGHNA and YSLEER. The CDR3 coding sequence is TGCGCCAGCAGCCCAGGGTTGATCGGGACAGGGTTGCATAACATTCAGTACTTC. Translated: CASSPGLIGTGLHNIQYF.

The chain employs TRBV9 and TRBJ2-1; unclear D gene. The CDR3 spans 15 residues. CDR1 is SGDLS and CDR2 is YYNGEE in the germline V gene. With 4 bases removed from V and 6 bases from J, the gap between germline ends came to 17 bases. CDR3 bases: TGTGCCAGCAGCCCCAAGGGCGGAGTCGTCAATGAGCAGTTCTTC. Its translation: CASSPKGGVVNEQFF. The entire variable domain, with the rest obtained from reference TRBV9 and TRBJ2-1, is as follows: DSGVTQTPKHLITATGQRVTLRCSPRSGDLSVYWYQQSLDQGLQFLIQYYNGEERAKGNILERFSAQQFPDLHSELNLSSLELGDSALYFCASSPKGGVVNEQFFGPGTRLTVL.

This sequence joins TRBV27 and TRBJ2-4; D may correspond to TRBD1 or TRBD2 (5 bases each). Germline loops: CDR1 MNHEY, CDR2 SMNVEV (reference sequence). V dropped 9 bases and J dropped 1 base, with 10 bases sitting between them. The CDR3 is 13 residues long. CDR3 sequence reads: CASWGLAKNIQYF. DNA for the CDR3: TGTGCCAGTTGGGGGTTGGCCAAAAACATTCAGTACTTC.

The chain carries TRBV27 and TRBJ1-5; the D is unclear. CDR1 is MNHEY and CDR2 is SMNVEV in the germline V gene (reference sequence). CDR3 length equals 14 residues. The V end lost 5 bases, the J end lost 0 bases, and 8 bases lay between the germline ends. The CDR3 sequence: CASSKLYSNQPQHF. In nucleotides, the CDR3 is TGTGCCAGCAGTAAGCTGTATAGCAATCAGCCCCAGCATTTT.

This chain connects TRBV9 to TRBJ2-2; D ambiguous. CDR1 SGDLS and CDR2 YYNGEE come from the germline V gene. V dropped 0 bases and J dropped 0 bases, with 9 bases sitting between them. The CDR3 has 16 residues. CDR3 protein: CASSVVRTANTGELFF. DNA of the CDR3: TGTGCCAGCAGCGTAGTTCGAACTGCGAACACCGGGGAGCTGTTTTTT.

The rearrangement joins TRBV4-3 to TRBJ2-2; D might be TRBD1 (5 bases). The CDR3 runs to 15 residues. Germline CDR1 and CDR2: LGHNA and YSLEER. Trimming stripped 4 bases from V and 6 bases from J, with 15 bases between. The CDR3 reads CASSPGPEGAGELFF. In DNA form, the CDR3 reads TGCGCCAGCAGCCCTGGGCCGGAAGGGGCCGGGGAGCTGTTTTTT.

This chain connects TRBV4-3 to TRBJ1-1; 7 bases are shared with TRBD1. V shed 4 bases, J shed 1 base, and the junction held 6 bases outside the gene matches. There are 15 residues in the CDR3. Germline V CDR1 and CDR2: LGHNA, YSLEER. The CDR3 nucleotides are TGCGCCAGCAGCCCGTCGACAGGGTCGAACACTGAAGCTTTCTTT. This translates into CASSPSTGSNTEAFF.